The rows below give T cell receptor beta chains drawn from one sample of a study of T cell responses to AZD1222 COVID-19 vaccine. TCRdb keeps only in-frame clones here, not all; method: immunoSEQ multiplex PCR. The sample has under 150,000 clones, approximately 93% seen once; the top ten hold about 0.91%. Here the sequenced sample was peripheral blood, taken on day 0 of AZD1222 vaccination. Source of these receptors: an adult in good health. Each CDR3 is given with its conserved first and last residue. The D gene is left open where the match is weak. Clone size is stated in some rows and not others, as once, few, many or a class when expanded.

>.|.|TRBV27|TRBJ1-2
TGTGCCAGCAGCCCTCGGCTCTCCCGGGACCGATATAACTATGGCTACACCTTC
CASSPRLSRDRYNYGYTF
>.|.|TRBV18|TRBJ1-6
TGTGCCAGCTCACGGACGGCGGTCAATTCACCCCTCCACTTT
CASSRTAVNSPLHF
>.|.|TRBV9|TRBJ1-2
TGTGCCAGCACCAAAACAGCTTCTAACTATGGCTACACCTTC
CASTKTASNYGYTF
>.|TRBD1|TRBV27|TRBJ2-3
TGTGCCAGCAGTCCCCGACAGGGGAACACAGATACGCAGTATTTT
CASSPRQGNTDTQYF
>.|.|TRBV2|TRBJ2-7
TGTGCCAGCAGTGAAGGAATTACAGGACACTGGAGGGGCGAGCAGTACTTC
CASSEGITGHWRGEQYF
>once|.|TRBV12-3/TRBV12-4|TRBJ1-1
TGTGCCAGCAGTTTTAATGTAGCTGAAGCTTTCTTT
CASSFNVAEAFF
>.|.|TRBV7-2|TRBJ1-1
TGTGCCAGCAGCTTTCGGACAGCCACTGAAGCTTTCTTT
CASSFRTATEAFF
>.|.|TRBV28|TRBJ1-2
TGTGCTACGTCTGAGGGTAACTATGGCTACACCTTC
CATSEGNYGYTF
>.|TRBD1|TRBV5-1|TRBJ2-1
TGCGCCAGCAGCTTGGCCCTGGGACAGGGGGCGGAGGAGCAGTTCTTC
CASSLALGQGAEEQFF
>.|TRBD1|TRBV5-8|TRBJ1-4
TGTGCCAGCAGCTTAGAGGGTACGGGACAGGGTGGTGAAAAACTGTTTTTT
CASSLEGTGQGGEKLFF
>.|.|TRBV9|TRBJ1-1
TGTGCCAGCAGTCCCCCGGACCCCGGGGCTTTCTTT
CASSPPDPGAFF
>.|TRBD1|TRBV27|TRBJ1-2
TGTGCCAGCAGTTCGCTCCGGGACAGGGACCTACATGGCTACACCTTC
CASSSLRDRDLHGYTF
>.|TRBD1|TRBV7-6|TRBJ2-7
TGTGCCAGCAGCTTACACAGGGGTCCCTCCTACGAGCAGTACTTC
CASSLHRGPSYEQYF
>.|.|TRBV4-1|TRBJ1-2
TGCGCCAGCAGCCAAGCGGCAGGGGAGGTGGGCTACACCTTC
CASSQAAGEVGYTF
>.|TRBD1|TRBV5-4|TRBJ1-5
TGTGCCAGCAGCCTCGACAGGGCGACTGAGCCCCAGCATTTT
CASSLDRATEPQHF
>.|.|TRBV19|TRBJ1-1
TGTGCCAGTAGTAAGGATTATGGCACTGAAGCTTTCTTT
CASSKDYGTEAFF
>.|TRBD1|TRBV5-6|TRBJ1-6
TGTGCCAGCAGCTTGTCCAAGGGGGCGCAGTCCTATAATTCACCCCTCCACTTT
CASSLSKGAQSYNSPLHF
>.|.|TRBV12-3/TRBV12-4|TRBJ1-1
TGTGCCAGCGGTTTGGGGGGGGGCACTGAAGCTTTCTTT
CASGLGGGTEAFF
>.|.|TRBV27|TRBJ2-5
TGTGCCAGTAGGGGGGGGCAGCACCAAGAGACCCAGTACTTC
CASRGGQHQETQYF
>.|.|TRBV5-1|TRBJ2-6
TGCGCCAGCACCCGTCAGGGTGGGGCCAACGTCCTGACTTTC
CASTRQGGANVLTF
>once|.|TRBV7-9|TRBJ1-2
TGTGCCAGCAGCGCGGGACCCAGCTATGGCTACACCTTC
CASSAGPSYGYTF
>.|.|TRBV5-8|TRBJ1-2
TGTGCCAGCAGCCCCCTAGGGGTTTCTGGCTACACCTTC
CASSPLGVSGYTF
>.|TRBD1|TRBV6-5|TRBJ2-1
TGTGCCAGCAGTTTAGAAAGGACAGGGGAAAAGTTCTTC
CASSLERTGEKFF
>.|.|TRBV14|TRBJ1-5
TGTGCCAGCAGCCAATCAGGGAGGAGCAATCAGCCCCAGCATTTT
CASSQSGRSNQPQHF
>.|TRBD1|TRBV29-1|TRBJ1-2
TGCAGCGTCCCAGGGGGCGCCGGATATGGCTACACCTTC
CSVPGGAGYGYTF
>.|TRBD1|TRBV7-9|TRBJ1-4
TGTGCCAGCAGCTCCAGGGGGTCTAATGAAAAACTGTTTTTT
CASSSRGSNEKLFF